Detailed here is one T cell receptor beta chain. Clones were read by immunoSEQ multiplex PCR, and TCRdb kept only the in-frame ones, dropping some. The sample has 110,000 or so clones, roughly four fifths seen once. CDR1 and CDR2 (germline): SGHRS, YFSETQ. V was clipped by 2 bases and J by 8 bases, with 10 bases between them. The CDR3 spans 12 residues. The data originate from a study of control samples from healthy donors and cancer patients. The TCR originated in a man between 18 and 35 years old in good health. Material: blood. This chain connects TRBV5-1 to TRBJ1-2; D perhaps matches TRBD1 (5 bases). The CDR3: CASSLRGGGYTF. The CDR3 nucleotides are TGCGCCAGCAGCTTAAGGGGTGGGGGCTACACCTTC.